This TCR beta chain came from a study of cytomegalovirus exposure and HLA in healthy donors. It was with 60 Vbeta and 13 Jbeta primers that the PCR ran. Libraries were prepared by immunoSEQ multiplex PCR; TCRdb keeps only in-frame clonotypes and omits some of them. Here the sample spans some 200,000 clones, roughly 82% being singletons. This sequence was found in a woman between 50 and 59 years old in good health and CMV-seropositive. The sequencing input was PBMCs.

The DNA of the CDR3 is TGTGCCAGCAGCGCGGGGGGACTCAGCTCCTACGAGCAGTACTTC. Translated: CASSAGGLSSYEQYF. V usage is TRBV9 and J usage is TRBJ2-5, with 7 bases fitting TRBD2. The end of the DNA is better explained by TRBJ2-7, so the J call may be wrong. This CDR3 contains 15 residues. CDR1 SGDLS and CDR2 YYNGEE come from the germline V gene.